A few counts support the clone carrying this TCR beta chain. The antigen remains undetermined. One end of the junction is discordant with germline, which a read error may explain. Those donating, healthy Caucasian individuals from Russia, were aged about 6 to 100. The entry originates in a study of blood T cells in healthy people across ages. Study-level background: For every two T cells, template switching captured about one barcoded beta molecule.

Sample-barcoded 5' priming and a J-beta primer mix drove a second PCR of roughly 6 to 12 cycles. Researchers report that each sample yielded at least 3 million CDR3-containing paired-end reads. TCRdb passed the 5' RACE reads through MiXCR, listing each CDR3 protein once. The sample consists of approximately 670,000 distinct CDR3 sequences, roughly two fifths of them appearing once. Overall study findings and caveats: It was not possible, with unsorted PBMCs, to conclusively compare naive and antigen-experienced cells.

Looked up from germline, CDR1 is DFQATT and CDR2 is SNEGSKA (reference sequence). This CDR3 contains 13 residues. This TCR came from a man older than 75 in good health. V usage is TRBV20-1 and J usage is TRBJ2-3; 7 bases are shared with TRBD1. Source material: blood. Written as DNA, the CDR3 is TGCAGTGCCAGAGCCAGGGGGTTGGGTACGCAGTATTTT. Its translation: CSARARGLGTQYF.